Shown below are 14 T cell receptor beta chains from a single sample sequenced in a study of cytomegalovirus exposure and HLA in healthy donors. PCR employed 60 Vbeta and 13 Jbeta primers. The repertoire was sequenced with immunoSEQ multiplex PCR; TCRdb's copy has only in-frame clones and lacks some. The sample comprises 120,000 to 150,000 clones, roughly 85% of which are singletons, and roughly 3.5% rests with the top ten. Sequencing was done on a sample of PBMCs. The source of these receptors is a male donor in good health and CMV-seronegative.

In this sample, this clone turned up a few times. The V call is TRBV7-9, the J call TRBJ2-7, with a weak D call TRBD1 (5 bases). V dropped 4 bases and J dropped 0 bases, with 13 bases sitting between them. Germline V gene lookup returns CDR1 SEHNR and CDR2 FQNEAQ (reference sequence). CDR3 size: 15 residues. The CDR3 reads CASSSDSSSSYEQYF. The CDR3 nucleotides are TGTGCCAGCAGCTCCGACAGTTCCAGCTCCTACGAGCAGTACTTC.

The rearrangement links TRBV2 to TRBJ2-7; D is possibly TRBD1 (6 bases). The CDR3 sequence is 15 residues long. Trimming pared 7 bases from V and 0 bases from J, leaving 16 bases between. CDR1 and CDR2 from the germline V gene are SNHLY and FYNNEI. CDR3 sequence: CASKIGQGSSYEQYF. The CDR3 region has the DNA TGTGCCAGCAAGATCGGGCAGGGGAGCTCCTACGAGCAGTACTTC.

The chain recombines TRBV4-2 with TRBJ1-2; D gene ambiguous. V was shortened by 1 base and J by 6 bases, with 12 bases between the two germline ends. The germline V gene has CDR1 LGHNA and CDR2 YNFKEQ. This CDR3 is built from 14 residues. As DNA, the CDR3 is TGTGCCAGCAGCCAAGCGGCGGCTCGGGATGGCTACACCTTC. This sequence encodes CASSQAAARDGYTF.

Here the CDR3 reads CAWSGQLTSNQPQHF. The CDR3 DNA reads TGTGCCTGGAGTGGACAGTTAACTAGCAATCAGCCCCAGCATTTT. The chain combines TRBV30 with TRBJ1-5; a possible D gene is TRBD1 (5 bases). Germline CDR1 and CDR2: GTSNPN and SVGIG (reference sequence). V was shortened by 1 base and J by 0 bases, with 10 bases between the two germline ends. The CDR3 sequence is 15 residues long.

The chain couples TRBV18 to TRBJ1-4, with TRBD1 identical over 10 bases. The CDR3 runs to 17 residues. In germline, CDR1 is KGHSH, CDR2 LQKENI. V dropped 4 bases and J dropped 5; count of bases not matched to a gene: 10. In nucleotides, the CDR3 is TGTGCCAGCTCACTGACAGGGGGCGCGGGGAAAAATGAAAAACTGTTTTTT. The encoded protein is CASSLTGGAGKNEKLFF.

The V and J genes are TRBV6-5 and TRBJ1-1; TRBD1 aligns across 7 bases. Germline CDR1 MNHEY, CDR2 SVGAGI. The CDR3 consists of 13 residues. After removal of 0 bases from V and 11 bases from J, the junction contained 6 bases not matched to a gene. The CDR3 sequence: CASSYSGGARAFF. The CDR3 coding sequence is TGTGCCAGCAGTTACTCAGGGGGCGCAAGGGCTTTCTTT.

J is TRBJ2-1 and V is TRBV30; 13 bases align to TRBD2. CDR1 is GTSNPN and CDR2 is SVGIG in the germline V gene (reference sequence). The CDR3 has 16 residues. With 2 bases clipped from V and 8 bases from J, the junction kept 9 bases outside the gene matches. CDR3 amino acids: CAWSLGLAGARDEQFF. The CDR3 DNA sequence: TGTGCCTGGAGTCTCGGACTAGCGGGAGCGCGAGATGAGCAGTTCTTC.

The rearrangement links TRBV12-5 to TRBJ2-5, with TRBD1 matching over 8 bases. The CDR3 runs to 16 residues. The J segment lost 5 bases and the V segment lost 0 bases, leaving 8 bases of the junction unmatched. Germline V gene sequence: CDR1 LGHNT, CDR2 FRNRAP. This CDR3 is CASGLVRGQGDETQYF. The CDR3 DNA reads TGTGCTAGTGGTTTGGTGCGCGGACAGGGAGACGAGACCCAGTACTTC.

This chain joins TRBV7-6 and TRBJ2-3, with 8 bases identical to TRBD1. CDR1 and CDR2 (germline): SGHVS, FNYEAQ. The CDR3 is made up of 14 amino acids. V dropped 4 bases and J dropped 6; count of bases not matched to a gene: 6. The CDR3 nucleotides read TGTGCCAGCAGCTCAATGCGACAGGGGGATACGCAGTATTTT. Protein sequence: CASSSMRQGDTQYF.

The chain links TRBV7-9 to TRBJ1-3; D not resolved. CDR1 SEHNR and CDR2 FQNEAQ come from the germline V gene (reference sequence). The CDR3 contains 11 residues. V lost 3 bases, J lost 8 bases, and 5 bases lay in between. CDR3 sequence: CASSFTDTIYF. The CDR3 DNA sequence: TGTGCCAGCAGCTTTACGGACACCATATATTTT.

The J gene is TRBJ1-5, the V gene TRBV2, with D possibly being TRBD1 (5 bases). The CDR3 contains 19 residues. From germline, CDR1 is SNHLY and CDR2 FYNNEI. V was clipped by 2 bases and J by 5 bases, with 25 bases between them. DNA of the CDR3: TGTGCCAGCAGTGAATACCCAGCAAATTGGGGACTGACAGATCAGCCCCAGCATTTT. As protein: CASSEYPANWGLTDQPQHF.

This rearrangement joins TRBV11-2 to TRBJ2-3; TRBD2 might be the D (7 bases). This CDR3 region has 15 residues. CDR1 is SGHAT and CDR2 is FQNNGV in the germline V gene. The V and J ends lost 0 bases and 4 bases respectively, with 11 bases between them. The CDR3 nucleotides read TGTGCCAGCAGCTTAGAGGGGGGGGCCCCAGATACGCAGTATTTT. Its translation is CASSLEGGAPDTQYF.

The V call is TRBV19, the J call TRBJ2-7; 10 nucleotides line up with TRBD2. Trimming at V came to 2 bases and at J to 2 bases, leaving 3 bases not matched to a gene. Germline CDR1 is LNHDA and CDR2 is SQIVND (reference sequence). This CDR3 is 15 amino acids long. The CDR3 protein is CASSITLAGPYEQYF. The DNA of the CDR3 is TGTGCCAGTAGTATAACACTAGCGGGGCCCTACGAGCAGTACTTC.

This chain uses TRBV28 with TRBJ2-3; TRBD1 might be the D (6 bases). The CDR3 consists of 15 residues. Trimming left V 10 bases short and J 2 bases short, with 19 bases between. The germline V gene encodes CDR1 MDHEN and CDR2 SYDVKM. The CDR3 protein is CATDSGMGATDTQYF. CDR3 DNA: TGTGCCACCGACTCAGGGATGGGGGCCACAGATACGCAGTATTTT.